A single sample is the source of the 19 T cell receptor beta chains below, sequenced in a study of post-analysis software for immune sequencing data. Overall study findings and caveats: Patients had higher frequencies than controls of about five TRBV segments, including TRBV5-6, TRBV5-1 and TRBV20-1.

Their specific antigens are unknown. Sequencing libraries made from TCR beta cDNA carried unique molecular identifiers. TCRdb recomputed calls from the PCR reads with MiXCR, one row per CDR3 protein. The sample includes about 570,000 distinct CDR3 sequences, around 36% of them seen just once. Sequencing was performed on blood. Receptor source: a girl younger than 18 with multiple sclerosis.

This rearrangement joins TRBV6-4 to TRBJ2-1; tentatively, D is TRBD1 (5 bases). There are 15 residues in the CDR3. V lost 6 bases and J 0 bases, leaving 12 bases between the germline ends. The germline CDR1 and CDR2 sequences are MRHNA and SNTAGT. The CDR3 DNA reads as TGTGCCAGCAGCTCAGGGATCGGCTCCTACAATGAGCAGTTCTTC. It translates to CASSSGIGSYNEQFF.

J is TRBJ2-5 and V is TRBV3-1; no firm D call. Deletions cut 3 bases from V and 4 bases from J, with 9 bases between. CDR1 and CDR2 from the germline V gene are LGHDT and YNNKEL (reference sequence). The CDR3 sequence is 13 residues long. The CDR3 reads CASSQGVGETQYF. CDR3 nucleotides: TGTGCCAGCAGCCAGGGCGTCGGAGAGACCCAGTACTTC.

This chain connects TRBV24-1 to TRBJ1-2; 12 nucleotides match TRBD1. Trimming cost V 3 bases and J 8 bases; bases outside gene matches: 6. CDR3 length: 15 amino acids. CDR1 and CDR2 (germline): KGHDR, SFDVKD. CDR3 region: CATSDRAGTGGGYTF. CDR3 DNA: TGTGCCACCAGTGATCGGGCCGGGACAGGGGGCGGCTACACCTTC.

Only a few counts were recorded for this clonotype. This chain joins TRBV29-1 and TRBJ1-1; D call uncertain. Germline CDR1 is SQVTM and CDR2 is ANQGSEA. The CDR3 has 13 amino acids. V was pared by 6 bases and J by 0 bases, with 11 bases between. The CDR3 sequence is CSVQLTLNTEAFF. CDR3 coding DNA: TGCAGCGTGCAACTTACGCTGAACACTGAAGCTTTCTTT.

Concerning this clonotype: Just one base apart from a much larger clone, this may be a read error. The chain is built from TRBV4-1 and TRBJ2-1; 11 nucleotides line up with TRBD2. Germline V lookup: CDR1 MGHRA, CDR2 YSYEKL. The CDR3 is 15 amino acids. V shed 1 base and J 10 bases; nucleotides not matched to a gene: 6. The CDR3: CASSQGKLAGDEQFF. CDR3 DNA: TGCGCCAGCAGCCAAGGTAAACTAGCGGGGGACGAGCAGTTCTTC.

The chain combines TRBV11-1 with TRBJ2-5, with 13 bases identical to TRBD2. In germline, CDR1 is SGHAT, CDR2 FQDESV (reference sequence). The V and J ends lost 5 bases and 0 bases, in that order; junction bases with no gene match: 6. This CDR3 is 17 amino acids long. CDR3 bases: TGTGCCAGCAGCCCCGGGACTAGCGGGGAGAACCAAGAGACCCAGTACTTC. This translates into CASSPGTSGENQETQYF.

The genes are TRBV20-1 and TRBJ1-2; maybe TRBD1 (6 bases). The CDR3 has 11 amino acids. Germline V gene lookup returns CDR1 DFQATT and CDR2 SNEGSKA (reference sequence). V lost 6 bases and J lost 7, with 12 bases in between. The chain's CDR3 is CSAGDKPGYTF. CDR3 sequence (DNA): TGCAGTGCAGGGGACAAGCCTGGCTACACCTTC.

V usage is TRBV3-1 and J usage is TRBJ1-2, with 7 positions matching TRBD1. The CDR3 runs to 15 residues. In germline, CDR1 is LGHDT, CDR2 YNNKEL (reference sequence). V lost 4 bases to trimming and J lost 4 bases; unmatched junction nucleotides: 9. Here the CDR3 reads CASSRRDRVGYGYTF. Written as DNA, the CDR3 is TGTGCCAGCAGCCGGAGAGACAGGGTCGGCTATGGCTACACCTTC.

The CDR3 spells CAGVGDSYEQYF. In nucleotides, the CDR3 is TGTGCCGGCGTCGGGGATAGCTACGAGCAGTACTTC. The rearrangement joins TRBV6-5 to TRBJ2-4, with D possibly TRBD2 on 5 matching bases. The closer fit of TRBJ2-7 to the DNA end suggests the J call may be wrong. Germline values: CDR1 MNHEY, CDR2 SVGAGI. The CDR3 runs to 12 residues.

This clonotype was counted only a few times. V and J are TRBV29-1 and TRBJ2-5; 10 bases match TRBD1. The CDR3 is made up of 17 amino acids. CDR1 and CDR2 from the germline V gene are SQVTM and ANQGSEA. V shed 6 bases, J shed 0 bases, and the junction held 13 bases outside the gene matches. In DNA form, the CDR3 reads TGCAGCGTGTCCGGGACAGGGGAGACGGGGGACCAAGAGACCCAGTACTTC. Protein product: CSVSGTGETGDQETQYF.

Ten or more counts support this clonotype. This chain's CDR3 is CAISEIGTAQETQYF. Written as DNA, the CDR3 is TGTGCCATCAGTGAGATCGGGACAGCCCAAGAGACCCAGTACTTC. The chain has TRBV10-3 and TRBJ2-5; 7 nucleotides agree with TRBD1. The length of the CDR3 is 15 residues. The V gene end was trimmed by 2 bases and the J gene end by 1 base; junction bases not matched to a gene: 4. Per the germline V gene, CDR1 is ENHRY and CDR2 is SYGVKD.

This chain uses TRBV2 with TRBJ2-5; D ambiguous. The CDR3 has 14 residues. V lost 0 bases, J lost 3 bases, and 8 bases lay in between. From germline, CDR1 is SNHLY and CDR2 FYNNEI. CDR3 region: CASSEAVGKETQYF. CDR3 bases: TGTGCCAGCAGTGAAGCGGTAGGGAAAGAGACCCAGTACTTC.

The chain employs TRBV14 and TRBJ1-6; the D is unclear. The CDR3 covers 14 residues. From germline, CDR1 is SGHDN and CDR2 FVKESK. V lost 0 bases and J lost 11, with 11 bases in between. The CDR3 sequence: CASSQDNRFPPLHF. The CDR3 DNA is TGTGCCAGCAGCCAAGATAATAGGTTTCCACCCCTCCACTTT.

The CDR3 bases are TGCAGCGTTAGGACAGGGCTGGAGACCCAGTACTTC. Translating it yields CSVRTGLETQYF. The rearrangement uses TRBV29-1 and TRBJ2-5, with 8 bases lining up with TRBD1. The CDR3 runs to 12 residues. The V gene's germline CDR1 is SQVTM and CDR2 ANQGSEA. J gave up 5 bases and V 5 bases, and 4 bases lay outside the gene matches.

This clonotype showed up just a few times. This chain links TRBV7-9 with TRBJ2-5; 9 bases line up with TRBD1. The trim removed 5 bases at V and 2 bases at J, leaving 6 bases unmatched. Germline lookup yields CDR1 SEHNR and CDR2 FQNEAQ (reference sequence). The CDR3 runs to 15 residues. CDR3 in amino acids: CASSVSTGGQETQYF. CDR3 DNA sequence: TGTGCCAGCAGCGTCTCGACAGGGGGACAAGAGACCCAGTACTTC.

V gene TRBV29-1 combines with J gene TRBJ2-7; D perhaps matches TRBD2 (5 bases). The CDR3 is 12 residues long. The germline V gene has CDR1 SQVTM and CDR2 ANQGSEA. Between the trimmed V and J ends, which lost 6 bases and 2 bases, there was a span of 11 bases. The CDR3 nucleotides read TGCAGCGTCGAGGGCGGTACCTACGAGCAGTACTTC. It specifies CSVEGGTYEQYF.

This clonotype showed up just a few times. DNA for the CDR3: TGCAGCGTTGAAGATCTTGCGGGGACGAACACTGAAGCTTTCTTT. It encodes CSVEDLAGTNTEAFF. The gene calls are TRBV29-1 and TRBJ1-1; TRBD1 might be the D (5 bases). Trimming left V 0 bases short and J 1 base short, with 12 bases between. CDR1 is SQVTM and CDR2 is ANQGSEA in the germline V gene. The CDR3 length is 15 residues.

This chain uses TRBV9 with TRBJ2-5, with 11 bases lining up with TRBD2. Germline V gene lookup returns CDR1 SGDLS and CDR2 YYNGEE. There are 17 residues in the CDR3. Unmatched junction bases numbered 5, after V lost 0 bases and J lost 1 base. The CDR3 bases are TGTGCCAGCAGCGTAGCAGATAGCGGGGGGGTCCAAGAGACCCAGTACTTC. This codes for CASSVADSGGVQETQYF. Full variable domain (rest looked up from reference TRBV9 and TRBJ2-5): DSGVTQTPKHLITATGQRVTLRCSPRSGDLSVYWYQQSLDQGLQFLIQYYNGEERAKGNILERFSAQQFPDLHSELNLSSLELGDSALYFCASSVADSGGVQETQYFGPGTRLLVL.

This chain connects TRBV7-2 to TRBJ1-1; D ambiguous. The length of the CDR3 is 12 residues. The germline gives CDR1 SGHTA, CDR2 FQGNSA. Trimming left V 3 bases short and J 5 bases short, with 7 bases between. CDR3 sequence: CASSFTATEAFF. CDR3 nucleotide sequence: TGTGCCAGCAGCTTCACAGCAACTGAAGCTTTCTTT.